These 32 T cell receptor beta chains were all obtained from the same sample, sequenced in a study of T cell responses to AZD1222 COVID-19 vaccine. Produced via immunoSEQ multiplex PCR; TCRdb's table is partial and in-frame only. The table includes roughly 120,000 clones, about 92% detected once. The material was peripheral blood, obtained on day 0 of AZD1222 vaccination. These TCRs come from an adult in good health.

About this clone: Within the sample, other DNA sequences also encode this same CDR3. This CDR3 reads CSVEGQGGQPQHF. In DNA, the CDR3 is TGCAGCGTTGAGGGACAGGGTGGGCAGCCCCAGCATTTT. The chain uses TRBV29-1 and TRBJ1-5; 9 bases agree with TRBD1. The V gene's germline CDR1 is SQVTM and CDR2 ANQGSEA. The CDR3 has 13 amino acids. Losses at the gene ends were 3 bases for V and 7 bases for J; bases not matched to a gene: 4.

The chain has TRBV27 and TRBJ1-5; 7 positions agree with TRBD1. Unmatched junction bases numbered 8, after V lost 6 bases and J lost 3 bases. Germline values: CDR1 MNHEY, CDR2 SMNVEV (reference sequence). The CDR3 consists of 15 residues. The CDR3 loop is CASRPDRALNQPQHF. The CDR3 nucleotides are TGTGCCAGCAGACCAGACAGGGCCCTCAATCAGCCCCAGCATTTT.

The chain is built from TRBV7-9 and TRBJ2-2, with D tentatively TRBD2 (6 bases). The CDR3 covers 16 residues. Germline CDR1 is SEHNR and CDR2 is FQNEAQ (reference sequence). V lost 1 base and J 2 bases, leaving 11 bases between the germline ends. The CDR3 sequence is CASSLVTSHNTGELFF. CDR3 nucleotides: TGTGCCAGCAGCTTAGTTACTAGCCATAACACCGGGGAGCTGTTTTTT.

The chain has TRBV7-2 and TRBJ1-1; D is undetermined. CDR3 length equals 13 residues. Trimming stripped 6 bases from V and 3 bases from J, with 11 bases between. The germline V gene has CDR1 SGHTA and CDR2 FQGNSA. CDR3 in amino acids: CASRLRRDTEAFF. The CDR3 DNA reads TGTGCCAGCAGGTTAAGGAGGGACACTGAAGCTTTCTTT.

The V gene is TRBV2, the J gene TRBJ2-4, with TRBD2 matching over 13 bases. The CDR3 is 16 residues long. Unmatched junction bases numbered 2, after V lost 4 bases and J lost 2 bases. The germline CDR1 and CDR2 sequences are SNHLY and FYNNEI. Here the CDR3 reads CASSGTSGGPKNIQYF. CDR3 DNA: TGTGCCAGCAGTGGGACTAGCGGGGGCCCCAAAAACATTCAGTACTTC.

The J gene is TRBJ2-7, the V gene TRBV10-3, with 7 nucleotides matching TRBD1. The germline CDR1 and CDR2 sequences are ENHRY and SYGVKD. V was pared by 5 bases and J by 3 bases, with 1 base of the junction left unmatched. The CDR3 runs to 12 residues. CDR3: CAISSGGYEQYF. The DNA of the CDR3 is TGTGCCATCAGTTCAGGGGGCTACGAGCAGTACTTC.

V and J are TRBV19 and TRBJ1-1, with a weak D call TRBD1 (6 bases). The CDR3 is 13 amino acids. V was pared by 7 bases and J by 5 bases, with 14 bases between. Germline V gene lookup returns CDR1 LNHDA and CDR2 SQIVND (reference sequence). CDR3 DNA: TGTGCCAGTACCGGACAGATGAGAACTGAAGCTTTCTTT. Translating it yields CASTGQMRTEAFF.

This chain links TRBV19 with TRBJ1-3; D is ambiguous. V shed 7 bases and J shed 3 bases, with 13 bases lying between them. Germline lookup yields CDR1 LNHDA and CDR2 SQIVND (reference sequence). The CDR3 runs to 14 residues. The CDR3 loop is CASKSLPGGNTIYF. DNA for the CDR3: TGTGCCAGTAAATCTCTCCCGGGTGGAAACACCATATATTTT.

V usage is TRBV12-3 or TRBV12-4 and J usage is TRBJ1-6; D gene ambiguous. This CDR3 has 12 amino acids. V lost 6 bases and J 5 bases, leaving 5 bases between the germline ends. This chain's CDR3 is CASRTHNSPLHF. CDR3 in DNA: TGTGCCAGCAGGACTCATAATTCACCCCTCCACTTT.

V gene TRBV27 combines with J gene TRBJ2-1, with D unclear. Germline CDR1 is MNHEY and CDR2 is SMNVEV (reference sequence). The CDR3 is 12 amino acids. With 5 bases removed from V and 5 bases from J, the gap between germline ends came to 7 bases. The CDR3 reads CASSDINNEQFF. In nucleotides, the CDR3 is TGTGCCAGCAGTGACATAAACAATGAGCAGTTCTTC.

The chain recombines TRBV9 with TRBJ1-6, with D uncertain. Trimming stripped 3 bases from V and 6 bases from J, with 19 bases between. CDR3 length: 17 amino acids. Per germline, CDR1 SGDLS and CDR2 YYNGEE. The CDR3 spells CASSEGLVREPNSPLHF. In DNA form, the CDR3 reads TGTGCCAGCAGCGAAGGGTTGGTCAGAGAGCCTAATTCACCCCTCCACTTT.

V and J are TRBV4-3 and TRBJ1-4; the D gene is possibly TRBD1 (5 bases). Germline values: CDR1 LGHNA, CDR2 YSLEER. V was cut by 4 bases and J by 2 bases, with 11 bases left in between. The CDR3 sequence is 15 residues long. CDR3 nucleotide sequence: TGCGCCAGCAGCCCTCAGGGACGCACTAATGAAAAACTGTTTTTT. Translation gives CASSPQGRTNEKLFF.

The CDR3 loop is CASSLGQGETQYF. Written as DNA, the CDR3 is TGTGCCAGCAGCTTAGGGCAGGGTGAGACCCAGTACTTC. The gene calls are TRBV7-8 and TRBJ2-5, with D possibly TRBD1 on 5 matching bases. Between the trimmed V and J ends, which lost 1 base and 5 bases, there was a span of 8 bases. The CDR3 is made up of 13 amino acids. The germline V gene has CDR1 SGHVS and CDR2 FQNEAQ.

This sequence joins TRBV3-1 (or the pseudogene TRBV3-2) and TRBJ2-7; D uncertain. Trimming removed 1 base at V and 5 bases at J, with 9 bases between. CDR3 length: 13 residues. From germline, CDR1 is LGHDT and CDR2 YNNKEL (reference sequence). The CDR3 loop reads CASSQGLSHEQYF. The CDR3 nucleotides are TGTGCCAGCAGCCAAGGGCTTAGCCACGAGCAGTACTTC.

The chain has TRBV5-6 and TRBJ1-1, with a possible D match to TRBD1 (5 bases). Per germline, CDR1 SGHDT and CDR2 YYEEEE. The CDR3 has 15 residues. The V end was cut by 0 bases, the J end by 0 bases, with 9 bases between. For the CDR3, the DNA is TGTGCCAGCAGCTTGGGTGGGGGAGTGAACACTGAAGCTTTCTTT. This codes for CASSLGGGVNTEAFF.

The rearrangement uses TRBV7-2 and TRBJ2-1; D perhaps matches TRBD1 (6 bases). CDR1 is SGHTA and CDR2 is FQGNSA in the germline V gene. V was pared by 3 bases and J by 6 bases, with 12 bases between. The CDR3 totals 14 residues. CDR3 protein: CASSFGDTGNEQFF. In nucleotides, the CDR3 is TGTGCCAGCAGCTTCGGGGACACCGGCAATGAGCAGTTCTTC.

This clone showed up just once. The chain has TRBV25-1 and TRBJ2-3; D could derive from TRBD1 or TRBD2 (5 bases each). Trimming took 3 bases from V and 3 from J, leaving 10 bases between them. The CDR3 contains 14 residues. Germline V gene lookup returns CDR1 MGHDK and CDR2 SYGVNS. The CDR3 nucleotides read TGTGCCAGCAGTGATCCAGGGAGTACAGATACGCAGTATTTT. It encodes CASSDPGSTDTQYF. The whole variable domain, filled in from reference TRBV25-1 and TRBJ2-3, reads EADIYQTPRYLVIGTGKKITLECSQTMGHDKMYWYQQDPGMELHLIHYSYGVNSTEKGDLSSESTVSRIRTEHFPLTLESARPSHTSQYLCASSDPGSTDTQYFGPGTRLTVL.

V is TRBV4-3 and J is TRBJ2-7; D gene unclear. This CDR3 spans 12 amino acids. Trimming removed 0 bases from V and 3 bases from J, with 3 bases in between. Germline assignment: CDR1 LGHNA and CDR2 YSLEER. In DNA form, the CDR3 reads TGCGCCAGCAGCCAAGATGGCTACGAGCAGTACTTC. Its protein product is CASSQDGYEQYF.

The chain carries TRBV7-2 and TRBJ1-2; 7 positions match TRBD1. V shed 5 bases and J 6 bases; nucleotides not matched to a gene: 12. The CDR3 sequence is 15 residues long. The V gene's germline CDR1 is SGHTA and CDR2 FQGNSA. CDR3 nucleotides: TGTGCCAGCAGCCCCACCCAGGGGGGGGTCCATGGCTACACCTTC. Protein: CASSPTQGGVHGYTF.

This rearrangement joins TRBV5-8 to TRBJ2-7, with D possibly matching TRBD2 (5 bases). CDR1 and CDR2 from the germline V gene are SGHTS and YDEGEE. The V gene lost 0 bases and the J gene lost 1 base, with 11 bases spanning the gap. The CDR3 totals 15 residues. The CDR3 region is CASSLGARGSYEQYF. CDR3 coding DNA: TGTGCCAGCAGCTTGGGCGCACGGGGTTCCTACGAGCAGTACTTC.

In this sample, this clone turned up once. V is TRBV4-3 and J is TRBJ2-5; 11 bases are shared with TRBD2. V gave up 2 bases and J gave up 4 bases; unmatched junction bases: 6. The CDR3 is made up of 16 amino acids. The germline gives CDR1 LGHNA, CDR2 YSLEER. CDR3 in DNA: TGCGCCAGCAGCCAACGTAGCGGGGGGGCCCGAGAGACCCAGTACTTC. Amino acid sequence: CASSQRSGGARETQYF.

The chain joins TRBV7-2 to TRBJ1-1, with D hard to call. The CDR3 has 13 amino acids. The germline V gene encodes CDR1 SGHTA and CDR2 FQGNSA. V lost 5 bases to trimming and J lost 1 base, with 8 bases between them. The CDR3 sequence is CASSQTANTEAFF. The CDR3 DNA reads as TGTGCCAGCAGCCAGACGGCGAACACTGAAGCTTTCTTT.

A single count supports this clone. The chain recombines TRBV7-9 with TRBJ2-1; D remains ambiguous. The V end lost 5 bases, the J end lost 4 bases, and 9 bases lay between the germline ends. Germline loops: CDR1 SEHNR, CDR2 FQNEAQ (reference sequence). The CDR3 extends over 13 amino acids. The CDR3, as DNA: TGTGCCAGCAGCGAAGACACGTACAATGAGCAGTTCTTC. Protein sequence: CASSEDTYNEQFF.

V usage is TRBV7-2 and J usage is TRBJ1-5; a possible D gene is TRBD1 (6 bases). Germline assignment: CDR1 SGHTA and CDR2 FQGNSA. The V and J ends lost 1 base and 0 bases respectively, with 7 bases between them. The CDR3 loop spans 15 amino acids. The CDR3 bases are TGTGCCAGCAGCTTAGGGACAGTTAGCAATCAGCCCCAGCATTTT. Amino acid sequence: CASSLGTVSNQPQHF.

V is TRBV7-8 and J is TRBJ1-2; maybe TRBD1 (6 bases). Trimming took 2 bases from V and 4 from J, leaving 11 bases between them. Germline CDR1 SGHVS, CDR2 FQNEAQ. The CDR3 is made up of 14 amino acids. The CDR3 bases are TGTGCCAGCAGCTTACGGGGGCTATCCTATGGCTACACCTTC. It is translated as CASSLRGLSYGYTF.

This CDR3 reads CATSRDRRETQYF. CDR3 DNA sequence: TGTGCCACCAGCAGAGATCGGAGAGAGACCCAGTACTTC. The rearrangement links TRBV15 to TRBJ2-5; D is uncertain. The CDR3 has 13 amino acids. CDR1 and CDR2 from the germline V gene are LNHNV and YYDKDF (reference sequence). Trimming left V 0 bases short and J 4 bases short, with 6 bases between.

In this sample, this clone turned up many times. V gene TRBV6-5 combines with J gene TRBJ1-2, with D possibly being TRBD1 (5 bases). The ends were cut back, 6 bases at V and 2 bases at J, with 13 bases in the middle. The CDR3 extends over 14 amino acids. Looked up from germline, CDR1 is MNHEY and CDR2 is SVGAGI. CDR3 DNA: TGTGCCAGCAGAGCAGGGCCTACCAACTATGGCTACACCTTC. Its translation is CASRAGPTNYGYTF.

V gene TRBV4-1 combines with J gene TRBJ1-3; TRBD1 is a possible D gene (5 bases). V was clipped by 8 bases and J by 0 bases, with 14 bases between them. CDR3 length: 15 amino acids. Germline V gene lookup returns CDR1 MGHRA and CDR2 YSYEKL. Here the CDR3 DNA reads TGCGCCAGCTCCCAACAGGACTTCTCTGGAAACACCATATATTTT. Translating gives CASSQQDFSGNTIYF.

This clone was detected once. In DNA form, the CDR3 reads TGTGCCACCAGCAGAGGGGACCCGAGACAGGGGGTTGGATCCTACGAGCAGTACTTC. It is translated as CATSRGDPRQGVGSYEQYF. The chain joins TRBV15 to TRBJ2-7; 9 bases match TRBD1. Germline V gene sequence: CDR1 LNHNV, CDR2 YYDKDF (reference sequence). V was clipped by 1 base and J by 1 base; unmatched bases: 14. This CDR3 has 19 residues.

The chain couples TRBV11-2 to TRBJ2-1; 11 bases align to TRBD2. After removal of 8 bases from V and 7 bases from J, the junction contained 7 bases not matched to a gene. The CDR3 is 14 amino acids. Per germline, CDR1 SGHAT and CDR2 FQNNGV. The CDR3 here is CASLIAGGRNEQFF. Written as DNA, the CDR3 is TGTGCCAGCTTGATAGCGGGGGGGCGGAATGAGCAGTTCTTC.

As regards this clone: At one end the junction does not follow the germline gene, possibly because of a read error. The gene calls are TRBV7-9 and TRBJ1-2, with D possibly being TRBD1 (5 bases). This CDR3 is 14 amino acids long. CDR1 SEHNR and CDR2 FQNEAQ come from the germline V gene (reference sequence). The CDR3 reads CASSPNGHADGYTF. The CDR3 DNA sequence: TGTGCCAGCAGCCCTAACGGACATGCTGATGGGTACACCTTC.

The chain combines TRBV6-1 with TRBJ1-5, with TRBD1 as a possible D gene (5 bases). The CDR3 length is 15 residues. V gave up 2 bases and J gave up 3 bases, with 11 bases separating them. CDR1 is MNHNS, CDR2 SASEGT, per germline. The CDR3 here is CASSETGGPNQPQHF. The CDR3 DNA follows: TGTGCCAGCAGTGAAACAGGCGGGCCCAATCAGCCCCAGCATTTT.